This TCR beta chain stems from a study of graft-versus-host responses after intestinal transplantation. Study-level information: Recipients underwent multivisceral, liver-intestinal, or isolated intestinal transplants. The study gave all recipients anti-thymocyte globulin induction, then tacrolimus and steroids for about 3 years. Study outcomes and limitations: Circulating GvH clones peaking coincided with falling HvG clones soon after transplant.

CDR3 size: 14 residues. Trimming took 4 bases from V and 12 from J, leaving 20 bases between them. Germline loops: CDR1 SGHRS, CDR2 YFSETQ. On this clone itself: Its antigen is not known.

Sequencing was performed with immunoSEQ multiplex PCR; in TCRdb, only in-frame clones are kept and a portion is missing. This sample carries roughly 100,000 clones, over 75% of them seen once, and the ten largest clones take over 0.8%. The sequence was obtained from a human donor who received an intestinal transplant. The material was unstimulated CD4+ T cells sorted from spleen or lymph node cells, obtained before intestinal transplant. The chain recombines TRBV5-1 with TRBJ2-1, with D possibly TRBD2 on 6 matching bases. The CDR3 coding sequence is TGCGCCAGCAGCAACGGGGGTAGCGATAGTTGGCAGTTCTTC. It yields the protein CASSNGGSDSWQFF.